This T cell receptor beta chain was identified during a study of control samples from healthy donors and cancer patients. CDR3 length: 11 residues. Germline V gives CDR1 MDHEN, CDR2 SYDVKM. With 4 bases removed from V and 2 bases from J, the gap between germline ends came to 1 base. Libraries were prepared by immunoSEQ multiplex PCR; TCRdb keeps only in-frame clonotypes and omits some of them. The top ten hold around 6.5% of the sample, which has fewer than 500,000 clones, about nine tenths seen once. This receptor was taken from a man aged 35 to 55 with head and neck cancer. This chain uses TRBV28 with TRBJ2-3; D not resolved. The sample was PBMCs. The CDR3 region is CASSYTDTQYF. The CDR3 DNA sequence: TGTGCCAGCAGTTACACAGATACGCAGTATTTT.